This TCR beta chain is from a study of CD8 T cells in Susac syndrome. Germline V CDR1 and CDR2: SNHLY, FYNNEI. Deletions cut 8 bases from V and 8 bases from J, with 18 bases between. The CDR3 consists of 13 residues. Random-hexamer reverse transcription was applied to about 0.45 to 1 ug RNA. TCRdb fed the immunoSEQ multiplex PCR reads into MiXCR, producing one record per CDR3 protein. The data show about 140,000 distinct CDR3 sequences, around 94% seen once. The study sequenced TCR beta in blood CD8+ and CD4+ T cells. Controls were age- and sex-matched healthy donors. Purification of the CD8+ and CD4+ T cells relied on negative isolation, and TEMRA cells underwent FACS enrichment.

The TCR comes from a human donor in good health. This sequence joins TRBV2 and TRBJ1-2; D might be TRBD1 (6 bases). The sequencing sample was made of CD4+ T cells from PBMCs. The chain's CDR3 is CASPRTAGWGYTF. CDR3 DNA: TGTGCCAGCCCAAGGACAGCCGGATGGGGCTACACCTTC.